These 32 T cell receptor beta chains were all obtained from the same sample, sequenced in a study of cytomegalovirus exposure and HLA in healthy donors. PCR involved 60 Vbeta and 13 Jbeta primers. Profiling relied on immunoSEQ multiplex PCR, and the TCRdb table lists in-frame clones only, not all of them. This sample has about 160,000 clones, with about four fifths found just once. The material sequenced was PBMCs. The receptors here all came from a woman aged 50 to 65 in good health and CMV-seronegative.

The CDR3 bases are TGTGCCAGCAGTGAATCACAGGGGGCGCACGAGACCCAGTACTTC. The encoded protein is CASSESQGAHETQYF. The rearrangement joins TRBV6-1 to TRBJ2-5, with TRBD1 matching over 9 bases. From germline, CDR1 is MNHNS and CDR2 SASEGT. The CDR3 length is 15 residues. V shed 2 bases and J 5 bases; nucleotides not matched to a gene: 6.

CDR3 sequence: CAWKGLGDTGELFF. CDR3 nucleotides: TGTGCCTGGAAGGGACTCGGTGACACCGGGGAGCTGTTTTTT. The chain carries TRBV30 and TRBJ2-2, with a tentative D call TRBD2 (6 bases). Germline V gene data show CDR1 as GTSNPN and CDR2 as SVGIG (reference sequence). V gave up 4 bases and J gave up 3 bases, with 12 bases separating them. The CDR3 is 14 amino acids.

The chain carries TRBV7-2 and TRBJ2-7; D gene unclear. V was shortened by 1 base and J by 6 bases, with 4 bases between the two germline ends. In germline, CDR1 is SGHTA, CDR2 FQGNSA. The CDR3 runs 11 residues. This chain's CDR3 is CASSLGVEQYF. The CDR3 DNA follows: TGTGCCAGCAGCTTAGGAGTCGAGCAGTACTTC.

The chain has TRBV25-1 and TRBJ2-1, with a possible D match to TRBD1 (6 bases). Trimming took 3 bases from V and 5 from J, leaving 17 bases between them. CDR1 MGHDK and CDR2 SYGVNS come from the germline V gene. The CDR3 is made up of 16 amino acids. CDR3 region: CASSDLGTLEHNEQFF. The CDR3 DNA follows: TGTGCCAGCAGTGACCTCGGGACATTAGAACACAATGAGCAGTTCTTC.

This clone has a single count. CDR3 sequence (DNA): TGTGCCAGCAGCCAAGGGACTAGCAGCGAGACCCAGTACTTC. Translating gives CASSQGTSSETQYF. The chain recombines TRBV7-9 with TRBJ2-5, with 9 bases lining up with TRBD2. This CDR3 contains 14 residues. Trimming removed 5 bases from V and 5 bases from J; junction bases left unmatched: 6. The germline V gene encodes CDR1 SEHNR and CDR2 FQNEAQ (reference sequence).

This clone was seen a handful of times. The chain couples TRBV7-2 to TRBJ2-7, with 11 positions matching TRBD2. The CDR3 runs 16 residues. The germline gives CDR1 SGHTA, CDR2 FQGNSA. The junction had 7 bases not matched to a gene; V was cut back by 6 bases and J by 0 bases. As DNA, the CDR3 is TGTGCCAGCAGTTACCTGACTAGCGGGATCTCCTACGAGCAGTACTTC. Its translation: CASSYLTSGISYEQYF.

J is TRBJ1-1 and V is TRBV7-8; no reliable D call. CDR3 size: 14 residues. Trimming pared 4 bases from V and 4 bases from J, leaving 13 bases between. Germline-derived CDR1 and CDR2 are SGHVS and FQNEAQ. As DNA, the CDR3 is TGTGCCAGCAGCTACAGTATCACGAGCACTGAAGCTTTCTTT. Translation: CASSYSITSTEAFF.

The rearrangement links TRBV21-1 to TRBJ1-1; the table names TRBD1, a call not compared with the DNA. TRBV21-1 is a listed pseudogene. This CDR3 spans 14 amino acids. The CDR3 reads CARMVFQGCTEAFF. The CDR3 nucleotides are TGTGCCAGAATGGTATTTCAGGGGTGCACTGAAGCTTTCTTT.

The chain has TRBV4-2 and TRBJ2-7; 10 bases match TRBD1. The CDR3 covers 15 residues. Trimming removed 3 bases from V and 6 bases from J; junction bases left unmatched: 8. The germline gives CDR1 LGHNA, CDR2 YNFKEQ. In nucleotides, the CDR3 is TGTGCCAGCAGCCAGTTCCCGGGACAGGGGTCCGAGCAGTACTTC. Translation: CASSQFPGQGSEQYF.

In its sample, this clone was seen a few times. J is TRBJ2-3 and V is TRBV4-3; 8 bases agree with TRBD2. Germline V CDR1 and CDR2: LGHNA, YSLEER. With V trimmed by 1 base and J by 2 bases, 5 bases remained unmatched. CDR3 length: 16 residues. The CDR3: CASSQGVSGITDTQYF. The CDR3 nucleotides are TGCGCCAGCAGCCAAGGGGTTAGCGGGATCACAGATACGCAGTATTTT.

CDR3 protein: CASSPRSWGDQPQHF. The CDR3 coding sequence is TGTGCCAGCAGTCCTCGTTCTTGGGGGGATCAGCCCCAGCATTTT. The gene calls are TRBV27 and TRBJ1-5; a weak D match, TRBD1 (5 bases). Trimming shortened V by 5 bases and J by 5 bases, and 16 bases separated the two germline ends. This CDR3 comprises 15 residues. Germline values: CDR1 MNHEY, CDR2 SMNVEV (reference sequence).

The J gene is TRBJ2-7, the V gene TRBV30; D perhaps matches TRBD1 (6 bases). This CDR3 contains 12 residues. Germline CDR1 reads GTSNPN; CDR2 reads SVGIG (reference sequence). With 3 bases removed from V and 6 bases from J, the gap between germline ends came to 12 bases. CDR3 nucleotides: TGTGCCTGGAGACAGGGTCCGTCCGAGCAGTACTTC. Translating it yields CAWRQGPSEQYF. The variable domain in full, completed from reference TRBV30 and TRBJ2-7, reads SQTIHQWPATLVQPVGSPLSLECTVEGTSNPNLYWYRQAAGRGLQLLFYSVGIGQISSEVPQNLSASRPQDRQFILSSKKLLLSDSGFYLCAWRQGPSEQYFGPGTRLTVT.

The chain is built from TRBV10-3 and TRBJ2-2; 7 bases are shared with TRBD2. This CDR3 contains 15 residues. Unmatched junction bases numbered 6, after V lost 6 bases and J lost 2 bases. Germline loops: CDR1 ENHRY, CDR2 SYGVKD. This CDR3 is CAIRPGLGNTGELFF. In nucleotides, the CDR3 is TGTGCCATCAGGCCTGGACTAGGAAACACCGGGGAGCTGTTTTTT.

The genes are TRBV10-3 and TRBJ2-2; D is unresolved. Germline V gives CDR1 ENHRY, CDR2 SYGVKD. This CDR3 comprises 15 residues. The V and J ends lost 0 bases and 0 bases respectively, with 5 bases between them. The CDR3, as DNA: TGTGCCATCAGTGAGTCGGGCGCGAACACCGGGGAGCTGTTTTTT. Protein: CAISESGANTGELFF.

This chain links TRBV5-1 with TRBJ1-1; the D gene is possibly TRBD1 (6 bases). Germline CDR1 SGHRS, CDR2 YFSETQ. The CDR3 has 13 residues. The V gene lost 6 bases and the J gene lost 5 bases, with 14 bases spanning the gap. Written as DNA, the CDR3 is TGCGCCAGCACACAAGGGGGTTTGACTGAAGCTTTCTTT. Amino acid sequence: CASTQGGLTEAFF.

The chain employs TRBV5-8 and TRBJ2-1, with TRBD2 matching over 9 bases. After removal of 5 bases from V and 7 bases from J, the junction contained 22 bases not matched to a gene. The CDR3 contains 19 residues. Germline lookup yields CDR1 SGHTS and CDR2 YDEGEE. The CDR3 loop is CASRVRGKLAGTKGNEQFF. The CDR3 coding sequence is TGTGCCAGCAGGGTGAGGGGGAAACTAGCGGGCACCAAGGGGAATGAGCAGTTCTTC.

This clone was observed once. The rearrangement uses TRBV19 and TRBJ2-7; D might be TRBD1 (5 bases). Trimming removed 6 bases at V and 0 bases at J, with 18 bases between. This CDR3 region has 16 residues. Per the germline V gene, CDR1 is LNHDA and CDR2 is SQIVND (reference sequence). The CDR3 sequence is CASRPQGRGSSYEQYF. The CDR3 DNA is TGTGCCAGTAGACCCCAGGGTAGGGGCTCCTCCTACGAGCAGTACTTC.

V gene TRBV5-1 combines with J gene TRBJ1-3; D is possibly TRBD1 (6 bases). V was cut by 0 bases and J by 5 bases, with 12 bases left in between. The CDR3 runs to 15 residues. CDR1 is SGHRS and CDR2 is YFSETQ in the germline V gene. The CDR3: CASSLGTWDRNTIYF. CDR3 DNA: TGCGCCAGCAGCTTGGGGACATGGGACAGAAACACCATATATTTT.

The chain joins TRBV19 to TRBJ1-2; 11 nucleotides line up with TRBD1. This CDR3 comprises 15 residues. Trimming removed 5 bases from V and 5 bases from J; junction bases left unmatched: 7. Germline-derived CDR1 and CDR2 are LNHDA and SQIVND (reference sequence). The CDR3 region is CASSRGQGAGYGYTF. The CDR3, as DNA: TGTGCCAGTAGTCGTGGACAGGGGGCGGGGTATGGCTACACCTTC.

CDR3 in DNA: TGTGCCAGCAGATATCAGGGGGGTAATCAGCCCCAGCATTTT. It is translated as CASRYQGGNQPQHF. This chain uses TRBV28 with TRBJ1-5; TRBD1 agrees at 7 bases. Looked up from germline, CDR1 is MDHEN and CDR2 is SYDVKM. Losses at the gene ends were 6 bases for V and 4 bases for J; bases not matched to a gene: 6. The CDR3 spans 14 residues. The entire variable domain, with the rest obtained from reference TRBV28 and TRBJ1-5, is as follows: DVKVTQSSRYLVKRTGEKVFLECVQDMDHENMFWYRQDPGLGLRLIYFSYDVKMKEKGDIPEGYSVSREKKERFSLILESASTNQTSMYLCASRYQGGNQPQHFGDGTRLSIL.

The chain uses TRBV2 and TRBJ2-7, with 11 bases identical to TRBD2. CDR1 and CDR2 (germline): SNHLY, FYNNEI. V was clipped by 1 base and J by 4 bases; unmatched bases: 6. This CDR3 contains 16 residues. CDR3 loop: CASSEGLAGGGYEQYF. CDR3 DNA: TGTGCCAGCAGTGAAGGGCTAGCGGGAGGAGGGTACGAGCAGTACTTC. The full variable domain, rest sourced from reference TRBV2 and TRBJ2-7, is EPEVTQTPSHQVTQMGQEVILRCVPISNHLYFYWYRQILGQKVEFLVSFYNNEISEKSEIFDDQFSVERPDGSNFTLKIRSTKLEDSAMYFCASSEGLAGGGYEQYFGPGTRLTVT.

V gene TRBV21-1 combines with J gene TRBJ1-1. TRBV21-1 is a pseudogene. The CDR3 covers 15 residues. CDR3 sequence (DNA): TGTGCCAGCAGCCCCCCGGGACTGCAGAACACTGAAGCTTTCTTT. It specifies CASSPPGLQNTEAFF.

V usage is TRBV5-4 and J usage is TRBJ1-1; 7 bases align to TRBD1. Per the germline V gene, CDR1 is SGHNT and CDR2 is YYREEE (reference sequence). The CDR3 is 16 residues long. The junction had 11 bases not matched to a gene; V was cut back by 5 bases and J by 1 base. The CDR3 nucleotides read TGTGCCAGCAGATATAACCCCGGGACAGCGAACACTGAAGCTTTCTTT. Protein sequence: CASRYNPGTANTEAFF.

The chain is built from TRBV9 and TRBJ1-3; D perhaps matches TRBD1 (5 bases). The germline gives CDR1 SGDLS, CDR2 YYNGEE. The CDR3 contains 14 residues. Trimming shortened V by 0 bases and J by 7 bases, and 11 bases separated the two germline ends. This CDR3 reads CASSVEGDGNTIYF. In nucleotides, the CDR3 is TGTGCCAGCAGCGTAGAAGGGGATGGGAACACCATATATTTT.

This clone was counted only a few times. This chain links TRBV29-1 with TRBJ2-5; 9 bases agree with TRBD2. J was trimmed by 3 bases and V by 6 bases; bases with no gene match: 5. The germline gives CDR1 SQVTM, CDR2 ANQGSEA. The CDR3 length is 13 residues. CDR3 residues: CSVMTSGEETQYF. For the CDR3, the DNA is TGCAGCGTGATGACTAGCGGCGAAGAGACCCAGTACTTC.

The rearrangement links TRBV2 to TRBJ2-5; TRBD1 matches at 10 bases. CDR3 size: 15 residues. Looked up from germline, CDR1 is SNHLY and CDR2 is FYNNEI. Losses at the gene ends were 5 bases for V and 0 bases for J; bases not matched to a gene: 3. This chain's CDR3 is CASSRGQGDQETQYF. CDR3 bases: TGTGCCAGCAGTCGTGGACAGGGGGACCAAGAGACCCAGTACTTC. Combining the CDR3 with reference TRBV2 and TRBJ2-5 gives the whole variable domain EPEVTQTPSHQVTQMGQEVILRCVPISNHLYFYWYRQILGQKVEFLVSFYNNEISEKSEIFDDQFSVERPDGSNFTLKIRSTKLEDSAMYFCASSRGQGDQETQYFGPGTRLLVL.

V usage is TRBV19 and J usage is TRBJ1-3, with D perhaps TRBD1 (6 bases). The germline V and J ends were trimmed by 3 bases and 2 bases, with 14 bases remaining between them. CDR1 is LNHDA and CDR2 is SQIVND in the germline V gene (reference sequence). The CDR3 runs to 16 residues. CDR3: CASSIGSRGTGNTIYF. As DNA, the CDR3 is TGTGCCAGTAGTATCGGATCCAGGGGAACTGGAAACACCATATATTTT.

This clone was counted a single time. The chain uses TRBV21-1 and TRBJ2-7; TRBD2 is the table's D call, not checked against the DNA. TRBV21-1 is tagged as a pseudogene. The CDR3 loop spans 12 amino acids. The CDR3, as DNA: TGTGCCAGCAGCAAAGTAGCGTCCGAGCAGTACTTC. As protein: CASSKVASEQYF.

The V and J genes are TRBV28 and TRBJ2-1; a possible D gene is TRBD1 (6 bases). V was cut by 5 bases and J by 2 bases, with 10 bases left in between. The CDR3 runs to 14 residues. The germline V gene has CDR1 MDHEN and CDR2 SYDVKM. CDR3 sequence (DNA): TGTGCCAGCAGTAGGACAGCCACCTACAATGAGCAGTTCTTC. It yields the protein CASSRTATYNEQFF.

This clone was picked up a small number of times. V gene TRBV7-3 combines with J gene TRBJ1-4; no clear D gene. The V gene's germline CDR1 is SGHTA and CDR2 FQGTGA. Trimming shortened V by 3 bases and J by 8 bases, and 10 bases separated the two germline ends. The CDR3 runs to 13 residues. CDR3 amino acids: CASSFGSGEKLFF. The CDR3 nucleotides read TGTGCCAGCAGCTTCGGGTCCGGGGAAAAACTGTTTTTT.

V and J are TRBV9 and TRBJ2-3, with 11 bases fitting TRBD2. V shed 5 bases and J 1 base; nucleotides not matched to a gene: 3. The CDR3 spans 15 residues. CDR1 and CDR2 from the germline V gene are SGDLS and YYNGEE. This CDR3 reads CASSRTSGRTDTQYF. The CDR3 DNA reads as TGTGCCAGCAGTAGGACTAGCGGGCGCACAGATACGCAGTATTTT.

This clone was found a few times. The CDR3 is CASSLRLAGDTQYF. CDR3 DNA: TGTGCCAGCAGCCTGAGACTAGCAGGCGATACGCAGTATTTT. V is TRBV14 and J is TRBJ2-3; TRBD2 agrees at 7 bases. Germline CDR1 reads SGHDN; CDR2 reads FVKESK. Unmatched junction bases numbered 7, after V lost 4 bases and J lost 6 bases. The CDR3 consists of 14 residues.